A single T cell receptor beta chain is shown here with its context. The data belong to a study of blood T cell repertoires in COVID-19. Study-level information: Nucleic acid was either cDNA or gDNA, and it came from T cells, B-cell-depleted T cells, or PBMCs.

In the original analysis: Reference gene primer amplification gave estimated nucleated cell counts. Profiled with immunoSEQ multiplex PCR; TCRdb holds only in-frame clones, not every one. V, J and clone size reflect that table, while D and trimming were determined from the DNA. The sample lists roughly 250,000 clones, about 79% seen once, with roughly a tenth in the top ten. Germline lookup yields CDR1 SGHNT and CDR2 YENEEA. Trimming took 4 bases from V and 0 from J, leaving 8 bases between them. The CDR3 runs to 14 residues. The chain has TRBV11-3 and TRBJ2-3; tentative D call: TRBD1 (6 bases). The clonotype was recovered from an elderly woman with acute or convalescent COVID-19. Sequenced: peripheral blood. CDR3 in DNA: TGTGCCAGCAGCTCAGGACAGAGCACAGATACGCAGTATTTT. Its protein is CASSSGQSTDTQYF.